This T cell receptor beta chain was identified in a study of blood T cell repertoires in COVID-19. Study context: Sites across the United States, Italy and Spain contributed samples from acute and convalescent COVID-19. From T cells, B-cell-depleted T cells, or PBMCs came the material, which was cDNA or gDNA.

As originally analysed: Using reference gene primer amplification, nucleated cell counts were estimated. Clones were sequenced by immunoSEQ multiplex PCR, and TCRdb holds only the in-frame ones, with some missing. The V and J calls and clone size were taken over from that table, and D and trimming were inferred from the DNA. The sample carries tens of thousands of clones, 91% recorded once. V was trimmed by 4 bases and J by 7 bases, leaving 19 bases between them. Per the germline V gene, CDR1 is MDHEN and CDR2 is SYDVKM. The CDR3 has 15 amino acids. This sequence originates from a woman between 50 and 59 years old in a cohort sampled during active COVID-19. The sequencing sample was made of peripheral blood. V and J are TRBV28 and TRBJ1-2; maybe TRBD1 (6 bases). The CDR3 loop is CASSSYRVFNSGYTF. CDR3 DNA: TGTGCCAGCAGTTCCTACAGGGTATTCAATAGTGGCTACACCTTC.